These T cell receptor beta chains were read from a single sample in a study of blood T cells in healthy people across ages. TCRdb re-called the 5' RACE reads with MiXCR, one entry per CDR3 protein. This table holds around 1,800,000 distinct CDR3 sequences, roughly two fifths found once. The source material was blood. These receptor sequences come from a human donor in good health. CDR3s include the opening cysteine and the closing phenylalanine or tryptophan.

CSAPPWEEYGYTF	TRBV20-1	TRBJ1-2
CSARVAGHPNYGYTF	TRBV20-1	TRBJ1-2
CASKEGRTGNTIYF	TRBV7-8	TRBJ1-3
CASSDSGRANTEAFF	TRBV6-6	TRBJ1-1
CASSLTVTTNEKLFF	TRBV27	TRBJ1-4
CASSQDRSSGGSAGTQYF	TRBV4-1	TRBJ2-5
CASSLPGGGGNTIYF	TRBV28	TRBJ1-3
CASSFVGVSYNEQFF	TRBV7-9	TRBJ2-1
CSVRTGLGQPQHF	TRBV29-1	TRBJ1-5
CASSDAGGLSYEQYF	TRBV3-1	TRBJ2-7
CASSRGTEGAYEQYF	TRBV7-2	.
CASSFGRPLNTEAFF	TRBV5-1	TRBJ1-1
CASTPDFRWTQYF	TRBV7-9	.
CASSPGTWGTDTQYF	TRBV27	TRBJ2-3
CASSLRADGDTQYF	TRBV7-7	TRBJ2-3
CASRDNYNEKLFF	TRBV5-1	TRBJ1-4
CSVDEGSGANVLTF	TRBV29-1	TRBJ2-6
CASSFGPPGSPLHF	TRBV7-6	TRBJ1-6
CASSQYRGDSGANVLTF	TRBV5-5	TRBJ2-6
CASSLEQGVTYGYTF	TRBV5-1	TRBJ1-2
CASSPLVGNTEAFF	TRBV9	TRBJ1-1
CASSLVAPTGQETQYF	TRBV5-6	TRBJ2-5
CATSDPRSRRDNEQFF	TRBV24-1	TRBJ2-1
CSATRPAGGRNNEQFF	TRBV20-1	TRBJ2-1
CASSWDFETEAFF	TRBV27	TRBJ1-1
CASSQDAGAGTDTQYF	TRBV4-2	TRBJ2-3
CASSSTPVLAGGLRNEQFF	TRBV7-2	TRBJ2-1
CASSPRLDRRRNTEAFF	TRBV14	TRBJ1-1
CSANQQGTEQYF	TRBV20-1	TRBJ2-7
CSARDALGTDTQYF	TRBV20-1	TRBJ2-3
CASSLNGQGGYGYTF	TRBV6-2/TRBV6-3	TRBJ1-2
CASSSSDYHTEAFF	TRBV12-3/TRBV12-4	TRBJ1-1
CASSLGSTSTDTQYF	TRBV5-6	TRBJ2-3
CASGLVGDRGPLAKNIQYF	TRBV12-5	TRBJ2-4
CASSSPGTILYEQYF	TRBV3-1	TRBJ2-7
CASSFGRQGQPQHF	TRBV12-3/TRBV12-4	TRBJ1-5
CASSFASRAARPYEQYF	TRBV28	TRBJ2-7
CASSPQWGANVLTF	TRBV18	TRBJ2-6
CASSEEDPNTF	TRBV2	TRBJ1-2
CASSPGPETYEQYF	TRBV6-5	TRBJ2-7
CASSLGGGLEFF	TRBV5-6	TRBJ2-1
CASSFGGSKTQYF	TRBV7-6	TRBJ2-5
CASSFGPGRADYGYTF	TRBV5-1	TRBJ1-2
CSARRGNQNTEAFF	TRBV20-1	TRBJ1-1
CASSKLAGGATYEQYF	TRBV6-6	.
CASRDTSQSTGERFF	TRBV5-1	TRBJ2-2
CASRWEGTEAFF	TRBV2	TRBJ1-1
CASRGNGATNETLFF	TRBV6-5	TRBJ1-4
CASSPADTGGLGGTQYF	TRBV28	TRBJ2-3
CASSLSTSGGVYNEQFF	TRBV7-3	TRBJ2-1
CASSSSGGTYEQYF	TRBV7-9	TRBJ2-7
CASSPIRTGLRETQYF	TRBV11-2	TRBJ2-5
CASSLGFSKLFF	TRBV12-3/TRBV12-4	TRBJ1-4
CAISELAGADTQYF	TRBV10-3	TRBJ2-3
CASSLGVRVFYGYTF	TRBV7-2	TRBJ1-2